This TCR beta chain was recovered during a study of T cells in Graves' hyperthyroidism and ophthalmopathy. Study observations and caveats: Most clonotypes expanded in thyroid above 0.001 were likewise present in blood.

Trimming shortened V by 1 base and J by 6 bases, and 10 bases separated the two germline ends. Looked up from germline, CDR1 is SGHRS and CDR2 is YFSETQ. This CDR3 comprises 13 residues. Of note for this clonotype: Antigen: not known.

Any patient presenting with uncontrolled infection, other autoimmune disease, pregnancy or lactation was left out. TCR beta CDR3 regions were amplified from RNA. First-round RT-PCR targeting the TCR CDR3 was performed with the HTBI primer set. TCRdb called the multiplex PCR reads again in MiXCR, with one record for every CDR3 protein. The table records about 700,000 distinct CDR3 sequences, 45% of them present only once. The receptor was derived from an adult man with Graves' disease, either hyperthyroidism or ophthalmopathy (not recorded which). The sample consisted of peripheral blood or thyroid tissue (not recorded which). The chain employs TRBV5-1 and TRBJ1-1; D call uncertain. CDR3 residues: CASSLLSSAEAFF. The CDR3 DNA reads TGCGCCAGCAGCTTGCTATCCAGCGCTGAAGCTTTCTTT.